A single sample is the source of the 30 T cell receptor beta chains below, sequenced in a study of Ad26.COV2.S vaccination and SARS-CoV-2 variants. Described treatment: around 19 received Ad26.COV2.S at low or high dose, single or two shots; 5 received placebo; per-sample allocation not given. Day 63 following the first vaccine or placebo injection was when the samples were taken. Assay used: immunoSEQ multiplex PCR; TCRdb lists only in-frame clones, some missing. The sample consists of around 450,000 clones, roughly 88% of them appearing once. The sequenced sample was peripheral blood, obtained in a trial of Ad26.COV2.S vaccine versus placebo. The receptors originated from a person aged 18-65 years who received the Ad26.COV2.S COVID-19 vaccine or a placebo.

The rearrangement uses TRBV11-2 and TRBJ1-1, with TRBD1 as a possible D gene (6 bases). The V and J ends lost 0 bases and 4 bases respectively, with 9 bases between them. In germline, CDR1 is SGHAT, CDR2 FQNNGV. This CDR3 has 14 amino acids. In DNA, the CDR3 is TGTGCCAGCAGCTTAGAAGCAGGGGTCACTGAAGCTTTCTTT. The encoded protein is CASSLEAGVTEAFF.

The gene calls are TRBV7-9 and TRBJ1-1, with D possibly being TRBD1 (5 bases). CDR1 is SEHNR and CDR2 is FQNEAQ in the germline V gene (reference sequence). V shed 5 bases and J shed 1 base, with 5 bases lying between them. The CDR3 has 12 amino acids. The CDR3 loop reads CASSGGNTEAFF. The CDR3 bases are TGTGCCAGCAGCGGGGGGAACACTGAAGCTTTCTTT.

This rearrangement joins TRBV4-2 to TRBJ1-4; the D is unclear. Trimming shortened V by 0 bases and J by 0 bases, and 14 bases separated the two germline ends. The CDR3 spans 18 residues. Germline assignment: CDR1 LGHNA and CDR2 YNFKEQ. The CDR3 nucleotides read TGTGCCAGCAGCCAAGAACTGCAAAGATTTGCAACTAATGAAAAACTGTTTTTT. Amino acid sequence: CASSQELQRFATNEKLFF.

This clone occurred a few times. V usage is TRBV5-4 and J usage is TRBJ1-2; the D gene is possibly TRBD1 (5 bases). Deletions cut 0 bases from V and 4 bases from J, with 7 bases between. CDR3 size: 13 residues. Germline assignment: CDR1 SGHNT and CDR2 YYREEE (reference sequence). CDR3 sequence: CASSLAGSYGYTF. The CDR3 region has the DNA TGTGCCAGCAGCTTGGCAGGGAGCTATGGCTACACCTTC.

The chain recombines TRBV2 with TRBJ2-1; 9 positions match TRBD2. Germline V gene data show CDR1 as SNHLY and CDR2 as FYNNEI. V trimming: 3 bases; J trimming: 9 bases; junction bases outside the gene matches: 9. The CDR3 runs to 15 residues. CDR3 sequence: CASSDLAGGPIEQFF. CDR3 bases: TGTGCCAGCAGTGACCTTGCGGGGGGGCCTATTGAGCAGTTCTTC.

This chain joins TRBV5-4 and TRBJ2-1; D uncertain. Germline V CDR1 and CDR2: SGHNT, YYREEE (reference sequence). CDR3 length equals 14 residues. V was pared by 6 bases and J by 1 base, with 11 bases between. CDR3 bases: TGTGCCAGCACCCTGACGGGTTCCTACAATGAGCAGTTCTTC. It codes for CASTLTGSYNEQFF.

The CDR3 DNA follows: TGTGCCAGCAGAGCTACATGGGGGGACACTGAAGCTTTCTTT. Its translation is CASRATWGDTEAFF. The chain uses TRBV2 and TRBJ1-1; TRBD1 might be the D (5 bases). The CDR3 consists of 14 residues. V dropped 6 bases and J dropped 3 bases, with 14 bases sitting between them. Per the germline V gene, CDR1 is SNHLY and CDR2 is FYNNEI.

V is TRBV18 and J is TRBJ1-1; maybe TRBD1 (5 bases). Germline CDR1 KGHSH, CDR2 LQKENI. The CDR3 is made up of 18 amino acids. Deletions cut 1 base from V and 3 bases from J, with 21 bases between. Here the CDR3 reads CASSPRLSTAGGDTEAFF. CDR3 in DNA: TGTGCCAGCTCACCACGATTGTCCACCGCGGGAGGGGACACTGAAGCTTTCTTT.

The rearrangement joins TRBV5-1 to TRBJ2-3, with D possibly being TRBD1 or TRBD2 (5 bases each). Germline V gene data show CDR1 as SGHRS and CDR2 as YFSETQ. The CDR3 covers 14 residues. Trimming removed 6 bases at V and 0 bases at J, with 11 bases between. As DNA, the CDR3 is TGCGCCAGCAAGTCGGGGCTTAGCACAGATACGCAGTATTTT. This translates into CASKSGLSTDTQYF.

The rearrangement links TRBV28 to TRBJ1-2; D is ambiguous. The CDR3 length is 13 residues. The V and J ends lost 6 bases and 8 bases respectively, with 16 bases between them. Looked up from germline, CDR1 is MDHEN and CDR2 is SYDVKM. As DNA, the CDR3 is TGTGCCAGCAGCCTGGACGGCATAACAGGCTACACCTTC. Its translation: CASSLDGITGYTF.

This sequence joins TRBV5-1 and TRBJ2-1; either TRBD1 or TRBD2 may supply D (6 bases each). The CDR3 is 14 amino acids. The ends were cut back, 7 bases at V and 7 bases at J, with 18 bases in the middle. Per germline, CDR1 SGHRS and CDR2 YFSETQ. CDR3 DNA: TGCGCCAGCTCCGAGGGGGGATTGGCAAATGAGCAGTTCTTC. This codes for CASSEGGLANEQFF.

The CDR3 DNA sequence: TGTGCCAGCAGCCCTGGTCACTCGCCCCTCTACCCGTGGAATGAGCAGTTCTTC. It is translated as CASSPGHSPLYPWNEQFF. The chain joins TRBV21-1 to TRBJ2-1; the D call of TRBD2 is as the table states it, not checked on the DNA. TRBV21-1 is assigned pseudogene status. The CDR3 totals 18 residues.

This chain connects TRBV2 to TRBJ2-1; D is unclear. V was cut by 4 bases and J by 9 bases, with 16 bases left in between. Germline CDR1 is SNHLY and CDR2 is FYNNEI. The CDR3 is 14 residues long. CDR3 coding DNA: TGTGCCAGCAGTGGAGGACCTAACTGGGGTGAGCAGTTCTTC. Encoded protein: CASSGGPNWGEQFF.

This chain connects TRBV21-1 to TRBJ2-7; the table gives TRBD1 as D, unverified against the DNA. TRBV21-1 is a listed pseudogene. The CDR3 is 16 amino acids. CDR3 bases: TGTGCCAGCAGCAAAGACCGGGACAGGGAGTCCTACGAGCAGTACTTC. This encodes CASSKDRDRESYEQYF.

V gene TRBV6-2 or TRBV6-3 combines with J gene TRBJ2-7, with 8 bases that match TRBD1. Trimming took 5 bases from V and 4 from J; bases not matched to a gene: 10. In germline, CDR1 is MNHEY, CDR2 SVGEGT. This CDR3 region has 15 residues. CDR3 sequence reads: CASSLGQGQGYEQYF. CDR3 DNA: TGTGCCAGCAGTCTCGGACAGGGTCAGGGTTACGAGCAGTACTTC.

The chain couples TRBV11-1 to TRBJ2-6; maybe TRBD1 (5 bases). V was pared by 9 bases and J by 4 bases, with 13 bases between. CDR1 SGHAT and CDR2 FQDESV come from the germline V gene (reference sequence). CDR3 length equals 14 residues. In nucleotides, the CDR3 is TGTGCCAGTACCCAGGGAACCGGGGCCAACGTCCTGACTTTC. It specifies CASTQGTGANVLTF.

This clone was seen only a few times. The chain combines TRBV19 with TRBJ2-7, with TRBD2 identical over 8 bases. Germline V CDR1 and CDR2: LNHDA, SQIVND (reference sequence). Germline trimming cut 2 bases from V and 6 bases from J; bases unmatched to any gene: 9. This CDR3 spans 15 amino acids. The CDR3 sequence is CASSIPLRGGVEQYF. The DNA of the CDR3 is TGTGCCAGTAGTATACCCCTCCGGGGGGGCGTCGAGCAGTACTTC.

The chain couples TRBV11-2 to TRBJ2-1, with 7 bases that match TRBD1. With V trimmed by 2 bases and J by 10 bases, 8 bases remained unmatched. The CDR3 runs to 14 residues. Per the germline V gene, CDR1 is SGHAT and CDR2 is FQNNGV. The CDR3, as DNA: TGTGCCAGCAGCTTAACCCGACAGGGCGGGGAGCAGTTCTTC. It translates to CASSLTRQGGEQFF.

For this clone: This specimen includes other DNA sequences encoding the same CDR3. The chain carries TRBV19 and TRBJ2-1; tentatively, D is TRBD2 (5 bases). The CDR3 is 12 residues long. Germline values: CDR1 LNHDA, CDR2 SQIVND (reference sequence). The V and J ends lost 3 bases and 7 bases respectively, with 7 bases between them. CDR3 sequence (DNA): TGTGCCAGTAGTATCGGGGTAAATGAGCAGTTCTTC. This encodes CASSIGVNEQFF.

The genes are TRBV19 and TRBJ1-5, with D maybe TRBD1 (6 bases). V lost 8 bases, J lost 5 bases, and 19 bases lay in between. Germline CDR1 LNHDA, CDR2 SQIVND (reference sequence). This CDR3 spans 15 amino acids. This CDR3 reads CASAPGGQTYQPQHF. The CDR3 DNA reads TGTGCCAGTGCCCCTGGGGGGCAGACATATCAGCCCCAGCATTTT. Supplemented by reference TRBV19 and TRBJ1-5, the full variable domain reads DGGITQSPKYLFRKEGQNVTLSCEQNLNHDAMYWYRQDPGQGLRLIYYSQIVNDFQKGDIAEGYSVSREKKESFPLTVTSAQKNPTAFYLCASAPGGQTYQPQHFGDGTRLSIL.

This clone was recorded once. J is TRBJ1-5 and V is TRBV6-6; 11 bases map to TRBD1. Looked up from germline, CDR1 is MNHNY and CDR2 is SVGAGI (reference sequence). With 3 bases clipped from V and 7 bases from J, the junction kept 8 bases outside the gene matches. This CDR3 spans 16 amino acids. The CDR3 bases are TGTGCCAGCAGTTATTTGGACAGGGGGCTGGGGCAGCCCCAGCATTTT. The encoded protein is CASSYLDRGLGQPQHF.

This rearrangement joins TRBV20-1 to TRBJ2-5; no definite D call. The germline V gene has CDR1 DFQATT and CDR2 SNEGSKA (reference sequence). Trimming took off 4 bases at V and 3 bases at J, with 6 bases between the two ends. This CDR3 region has 11 residues. The DNA for the CDR3 is TGCAGTGCTACTGGGGAAGAGACCCAGTACTTC. Translation gives CSATGEETQYF.

The CDR3 nucleotides read TGTGCCTGGAGTGCCGCCCAGTACGACACCTTC. Protein: CAWSAAQYDTF. V is TRBV30 and J is TRBJ1-2; D is unresolved. V lost 1 base, J lost 12 bases, and 12 bases lay in between. Per the germline V gene, CDR1 is GTSNPN and CDR2 is SVGIG (reference sequence). This CDR3 has 11 residues.

The rearrangement links TRBV10-2 to TRBJ1-2; TRBD1 aligns across 10 bases. The CDR3 loop spans 11 amino acids. The junction had 0 bases not matched to a gene; V was cut back by 8 bases and J by 6 bases. Germline CDR1 WSHSY, CDR2 SAAADI. The CDR3 loop is CASGQGDGYTF. In DNA form, the CDR3 reads TGCGCCAGCGGACAGGGGGATGGCTACACCTTC.

This sequence joins TRBV30 and TRBJ2-7, with D hard to call. From germline, CDR1 is GTSNPN and CDR2 SVGIG (reference sequence). The CDR3 loop spans 12 amino acids. V lost 0 bases and J lost 6, with 9 bases in between. CDR3 bases: TGTGCCTGGAGTGTACCAGGTTTCGAGCAGTACTTC. This gives the protein CAWSVPGFEQYF. The entire variable domain, with the rest obtained from reference TRBV30 and TRBJ2-7, is as follows: SQTIHQWPATLVQPVGSPLSLECTVEGTSNPNLYWYRQAAGRGLQLLFYSVGIGQISSEVPQNLSASRPQDRQFILSSKKLLLSDSGFYLCAWSVPGFEQYFGPGTRLTVT.

CDR3 DNA sequence: TGTGCTAGTGCCCTCGGGGCTAGCTCCTACAATGAGCAGTTCTTC. Amino acid sequence: CASALGASSYNEQFF. The chain is built from TRBV12-5 and TRBJ2-1; D may match TRBD1 or TRBD2 (5 bases each). The CDR3 length is 15 residues. Between the trimmed V and J ends, which lost 7 bases and 0 bases, there was a span of 13 bases. The V gene's germline CDR1 is LGHNT and CDR2 FRNRAP. Full variable domain (rest looked up from reference TRBV12-5 and TRBJ2-1): DARVTQTPRHKVTEMGQEVTMRCQPILGHNTVFWYRQTMMQGLELLAYFRNRAPLDDSGMPKDRFSAEMPDATLATLKIQPSEPRDSAVYFCASALGASSYNEQFFGPGTRLTVL.

The V and J genes are TRBV6-6 and TRBJ1-6; perhaps TRBD1 as D (6 bases). There are 16 residues in the CDR3. CDR1 and CDR2 from the germline V gene are MNHNY and SVGAGI (reference sequence). V lost 2 bases and J lost 0, with 8 bases in between. The CDR3 region is CASSYRTVSYNSPLHF. CDR3 in DNA: TGTGCCAGCAGTTACCGGACAGTCTCCTATAATTCACCCCTCCACTTT.

The chain employs TRBV9 and TRBJ1-6; D is ambiguous. The CDR3 runs 17 residues. Trimming stripped 0 bases from V and 10 bases from J, with 20 bases between. Germline V gene data show CDR1 as SGDLS and CDR2 as YYNGEE. The CDR3 coding sequence is TGTGCCAGCAGCGTAGCTCCCCGCTCGGGTAGTGGGTCACCCCTCCACTTT. Translation gives CASSVAPRSGSGSPLHF.

In this sample, this clone turned up once. A read error may produce the germline difference seen at one junction end. The rearrangement joins TRBV6-1 to TRBJ1-2; D gene uncertain. Germline CDR1 and CDR2: MNHNS and SASEGT. This CDR3 contains 14 residues. CDR3: CASNEGWQAYGYTF. DNA of the CDR3: TGTGCCAGCAATGAAGGGTGGCAGGCCTATGGCTACACCTTC.

The rearrangement uses TRBV7-2 and TRBJ2-2; 9 bases match TRBD1. This CDR3 has 16 residues. Germline V gene data show CDR1 as SGHTA and CDR2 as FQGNSA. V shed 2 bases, J shed 4 bases, and the junction held 5 bases outside the gene matches. CDR3 loop: CASSLRGQGSTGELFF. In DNA, the CDR3 is TGTGCCAGCAGCTTAAGGGGACAGGGAAGCACCGGGGAGCTGTTTTTT. The full variable domain, completed using reference TRBV7-2 and TRBJ2-2, is GAGVSQSPSNKVTEKGKDVELRCDPISGHTALYWYRQSLGQGLEFLIYFQGNSAPDKSGLPSDRFSAERTGGSVSTLTIQRTQQEDSAVYLCASSLRGQGSTGELFFGEGSRLTVL.